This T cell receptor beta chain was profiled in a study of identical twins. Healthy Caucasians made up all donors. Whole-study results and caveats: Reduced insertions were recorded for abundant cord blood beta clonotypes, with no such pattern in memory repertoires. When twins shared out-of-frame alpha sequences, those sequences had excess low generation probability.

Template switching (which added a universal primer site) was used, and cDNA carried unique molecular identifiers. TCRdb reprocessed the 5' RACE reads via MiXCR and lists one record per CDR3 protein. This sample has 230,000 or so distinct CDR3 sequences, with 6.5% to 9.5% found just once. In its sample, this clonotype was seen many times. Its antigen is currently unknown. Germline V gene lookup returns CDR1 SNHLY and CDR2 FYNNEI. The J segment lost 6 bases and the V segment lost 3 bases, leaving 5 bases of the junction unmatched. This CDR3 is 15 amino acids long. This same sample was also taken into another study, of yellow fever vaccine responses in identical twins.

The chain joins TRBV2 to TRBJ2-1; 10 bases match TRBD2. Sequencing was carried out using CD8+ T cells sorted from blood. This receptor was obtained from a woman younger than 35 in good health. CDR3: CASSEGPSGGNEQFF. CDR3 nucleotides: TGTGCCAGCAGTGAGGGCCCTAGCGGGGGCAATGAGCAGTTCTTC.